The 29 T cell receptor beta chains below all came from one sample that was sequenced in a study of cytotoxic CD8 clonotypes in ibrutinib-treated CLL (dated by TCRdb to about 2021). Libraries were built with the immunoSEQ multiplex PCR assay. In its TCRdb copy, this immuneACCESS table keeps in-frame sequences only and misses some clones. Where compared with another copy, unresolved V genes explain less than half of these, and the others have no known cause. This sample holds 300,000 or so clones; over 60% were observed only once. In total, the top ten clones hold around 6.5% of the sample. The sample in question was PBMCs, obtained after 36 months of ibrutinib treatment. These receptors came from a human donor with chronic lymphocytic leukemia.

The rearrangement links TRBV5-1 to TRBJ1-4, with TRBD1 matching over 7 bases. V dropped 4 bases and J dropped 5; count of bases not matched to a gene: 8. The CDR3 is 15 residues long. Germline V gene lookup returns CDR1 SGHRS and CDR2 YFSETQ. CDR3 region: CASSARTGGNEKLFF. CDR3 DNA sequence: TGCGCCAGCAGCGCGCGGACAGGCGGAAATGAAAAACTGTTTTTT.

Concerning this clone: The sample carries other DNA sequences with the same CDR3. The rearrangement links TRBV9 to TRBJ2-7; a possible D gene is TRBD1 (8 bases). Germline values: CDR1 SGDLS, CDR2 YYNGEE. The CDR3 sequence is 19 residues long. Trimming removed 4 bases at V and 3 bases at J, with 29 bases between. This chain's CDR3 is CASSRGQGGSSGRGYEQYF. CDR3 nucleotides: TGTGCCAGCAGCCGAGGACAGGGTGGGTCTAGCGGTAGAGGCTACGAGCAGTACTTC.

CDR3 bases: TGCAGCGTGTCTCGAGGGCCGAACACTGAAGCTTTCTTT. It encodes CSVSRGPNTEAFF. The rearrangement uses TRBV29-1 and TRBJ1-1; D uncertain. There are 13 residues in the CDR3. V lost 6 bases, J lost 1 base, and 12 bases lay in between. CDR1 is SQVTM, CDR2 ANQGSEA, per germline.

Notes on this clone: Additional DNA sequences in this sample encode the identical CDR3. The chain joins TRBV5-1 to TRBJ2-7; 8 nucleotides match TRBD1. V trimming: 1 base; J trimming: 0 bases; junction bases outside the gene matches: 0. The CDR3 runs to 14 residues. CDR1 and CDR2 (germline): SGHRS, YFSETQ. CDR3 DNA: TGCGCCAGCAGCTTGCAGGGGGCCTCCTACGAGCAGTACTTC. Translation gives CASSLQGASYEQYF. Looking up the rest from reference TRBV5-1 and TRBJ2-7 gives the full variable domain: KAGVTQTPRYLIKTRGQQVTLSCSPISGHRSVSWYQQTPGQGLQFLFEYFSETQRNKGNFPGRFSGRQFSNSRSEMNVSTLELGDSALYLCASSLQGASYEQYFGPGTRLTVT.

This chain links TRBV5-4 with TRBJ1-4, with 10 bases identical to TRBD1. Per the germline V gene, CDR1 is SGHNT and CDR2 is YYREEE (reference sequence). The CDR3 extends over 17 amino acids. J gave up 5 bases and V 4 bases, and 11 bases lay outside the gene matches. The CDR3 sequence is CASSRKTRTGGNEKLFF. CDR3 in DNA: TGTGCCAGCAGCCGTAAAACACGGACAGGGGGAAATGAAAAACTGTTTTTT. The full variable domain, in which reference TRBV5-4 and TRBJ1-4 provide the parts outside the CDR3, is ETGVTQSPTHLIKTRGQQVTLRCSSQSGHNTVSWYQQALGQGPQFIFQYYREEENGRGNFPPRFSGLQFPNYSSELNVNALELDDSALYLCASSRKTRTGGNEKLFFGSGTQLSVL.

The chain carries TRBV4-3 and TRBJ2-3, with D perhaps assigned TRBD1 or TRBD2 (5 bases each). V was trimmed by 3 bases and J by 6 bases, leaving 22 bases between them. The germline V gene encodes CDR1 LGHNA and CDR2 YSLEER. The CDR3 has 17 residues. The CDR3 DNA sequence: TGCGCCAGCAGCCAGAACCCAACGGGGACGTTCACCGATACGCAGTATTTT. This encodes CASSQNPTGTFTDTQYF.

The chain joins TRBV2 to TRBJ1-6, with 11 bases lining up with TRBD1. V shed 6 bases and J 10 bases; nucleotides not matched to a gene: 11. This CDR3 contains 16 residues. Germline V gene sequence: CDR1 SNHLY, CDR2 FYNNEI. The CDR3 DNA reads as TGTGCCAGCAGCGATCGGACAGGGGGCTTGGGGTCACCCCTCCACTTT. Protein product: CASSDRTGGLGSPLHF.

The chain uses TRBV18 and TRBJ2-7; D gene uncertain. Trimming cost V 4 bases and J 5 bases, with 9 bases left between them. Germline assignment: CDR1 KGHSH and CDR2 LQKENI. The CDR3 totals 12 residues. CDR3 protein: CASSQVRDEQYF. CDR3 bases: TGTGCCAGCTCACAGGTGCGCGACGAGCAGTACTTC.

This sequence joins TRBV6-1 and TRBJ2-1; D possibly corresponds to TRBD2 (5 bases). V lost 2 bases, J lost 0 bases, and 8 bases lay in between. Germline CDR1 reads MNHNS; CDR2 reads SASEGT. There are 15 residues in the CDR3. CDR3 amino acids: CASSETLASYNEQFF. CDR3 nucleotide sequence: TGTGCCAGCAGTGAAACCCTAGCCTCCTACAATGAGCAGTTCTTC.

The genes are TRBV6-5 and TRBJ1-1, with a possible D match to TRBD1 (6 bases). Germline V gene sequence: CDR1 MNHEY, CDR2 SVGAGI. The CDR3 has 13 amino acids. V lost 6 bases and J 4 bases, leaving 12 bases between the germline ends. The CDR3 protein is CASRQGQFTEAFF. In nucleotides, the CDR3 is TGTGCCAGCAGACAAGGACAGTTCACTGAAGCTTTCTTT.

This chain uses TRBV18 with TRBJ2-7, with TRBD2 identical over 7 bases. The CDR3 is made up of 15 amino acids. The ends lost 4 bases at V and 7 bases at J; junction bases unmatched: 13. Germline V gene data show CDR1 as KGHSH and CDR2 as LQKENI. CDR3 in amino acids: CASSLASGGRGEQYF. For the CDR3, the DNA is TGTGCCAGCTCACTAGCCTCGGGAGGACGGGGGGAGCAGTACTTC.

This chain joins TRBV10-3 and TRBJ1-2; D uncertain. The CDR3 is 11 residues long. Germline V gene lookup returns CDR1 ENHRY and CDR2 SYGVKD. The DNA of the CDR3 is TGTGCAAGCGGCCCAGGTGATGGCTACACCTTC. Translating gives CASGPGDGYTF.

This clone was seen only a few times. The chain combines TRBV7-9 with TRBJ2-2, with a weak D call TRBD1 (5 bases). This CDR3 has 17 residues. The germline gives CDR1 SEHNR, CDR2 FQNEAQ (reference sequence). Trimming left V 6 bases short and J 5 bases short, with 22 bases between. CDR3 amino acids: CASRRSKTGARTGELFF. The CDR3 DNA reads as TGTGCCAGCAGACGAAGTAAAACAGGAGCGAGGACCGGGGAGCTGTTTTTT. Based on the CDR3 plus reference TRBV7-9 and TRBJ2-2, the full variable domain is DTGVSQNPRHKITKRGQNVTFRCDPISEHNRLYWYRQTLGQGPEFLTYFQNEAQLEKSRLLSDRFSAERPKGSFSTLEIQRTEQGDSAMYLCASRRSKTGARTGELFFGEGSRLTVL.

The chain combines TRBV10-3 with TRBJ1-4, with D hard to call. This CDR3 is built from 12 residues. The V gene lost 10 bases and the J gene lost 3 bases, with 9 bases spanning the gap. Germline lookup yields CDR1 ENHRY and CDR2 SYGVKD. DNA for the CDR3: TGTGCCACCGAATTGGCTAATGAAAAACTGTTTTTT. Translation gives CATELANEKLFF.

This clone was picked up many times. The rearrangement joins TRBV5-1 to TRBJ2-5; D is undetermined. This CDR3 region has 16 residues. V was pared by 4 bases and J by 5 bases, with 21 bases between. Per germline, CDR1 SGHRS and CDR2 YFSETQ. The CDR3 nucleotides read TGCGCCAGCAGCCCCGGAACGGGCCAGCCCCCGGAGACCCAGTACTTC. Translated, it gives CASSPGTGQPPETQYF.

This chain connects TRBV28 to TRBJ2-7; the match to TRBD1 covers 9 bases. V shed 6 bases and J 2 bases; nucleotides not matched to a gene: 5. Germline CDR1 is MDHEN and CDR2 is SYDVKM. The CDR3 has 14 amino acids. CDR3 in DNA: TGTGCCAGCAGGACCCGGGACAGGGCCTACGAGCAGTACTTC. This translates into CASRTRDRAYEQYF. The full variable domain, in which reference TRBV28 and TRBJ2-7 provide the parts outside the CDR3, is DVKVTQSSRYLVKRTGEKVFLECVQDMDHENMFWYRQDPGLGLRLIYFSYDVKMKEKGDIPEGYSVSREKKERFSLILESASTNQTSMYLCASRTRDRAYEQYFGPGTRLTVT.

The CDR3 loop is CASSWDSDQPQHF. CDR3 in DNA: TGTGCCAGCAGTTGGGATTCTGATCAGCCCCAGCATTTT. The V call is TRBV28, the J call TRBJ1-5; D uncertain. The CDR3 runs to 13 residues. Germline loops: CDR1 MDHEN, CDR2 SYDVKM. V was shortened by 4 bases and J by 5 bases, with 9 bases between the two germline ends.

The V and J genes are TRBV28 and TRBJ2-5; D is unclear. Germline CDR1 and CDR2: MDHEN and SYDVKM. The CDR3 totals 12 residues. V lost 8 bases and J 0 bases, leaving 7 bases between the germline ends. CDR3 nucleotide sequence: TGTGCCAGCGGAACATACCAAGAGACCCAGTACTTC. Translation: CASGTYQETQYF.

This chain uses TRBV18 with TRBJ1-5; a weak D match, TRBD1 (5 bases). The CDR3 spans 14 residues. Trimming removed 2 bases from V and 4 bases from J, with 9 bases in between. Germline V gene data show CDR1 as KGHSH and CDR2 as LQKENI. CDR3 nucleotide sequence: TGTGCCAGCTCACCAACAGGCCCGAATCAGCCCCAGCATTTT. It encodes CASSPTGPNQPQHF.

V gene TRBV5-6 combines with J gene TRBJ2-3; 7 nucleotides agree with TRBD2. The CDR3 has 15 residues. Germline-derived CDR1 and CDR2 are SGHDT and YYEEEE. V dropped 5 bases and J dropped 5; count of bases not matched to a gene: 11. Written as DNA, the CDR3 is TGTGCCAGCAGTCCCGGACTAGGCTTGGAAGATACGCAGTATTTT. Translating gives CASSPGLGLEDTQYF. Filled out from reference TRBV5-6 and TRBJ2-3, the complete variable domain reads DAGVTQSPTHLIKTRGQQVTLRCSPKSGHDTVSWYQQALGQGPQFIFQYYEEEERQRGNFPDRFSGHQFPNYSSELNVNALLLGDSALYLCASSPGLGLEDTQYFGPGTRLTVL.

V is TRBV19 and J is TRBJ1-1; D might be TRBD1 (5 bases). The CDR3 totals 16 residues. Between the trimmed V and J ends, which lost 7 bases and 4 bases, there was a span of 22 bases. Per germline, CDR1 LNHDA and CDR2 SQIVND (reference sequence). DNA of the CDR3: TGTGCCAGTACAGCGGGACGGGGTGTAGTGGGCACTGAAGCTTTCTTT. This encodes CASTAGRGVVGTEAFF.

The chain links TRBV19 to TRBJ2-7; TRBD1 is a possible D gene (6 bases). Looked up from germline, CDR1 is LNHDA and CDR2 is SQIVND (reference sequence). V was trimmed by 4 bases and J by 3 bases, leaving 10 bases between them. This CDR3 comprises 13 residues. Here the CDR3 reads CASSKPQGYEQYF. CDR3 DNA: TGTGCCAGTAGTAAGCCACAGGGCTACGAGCAGTACTTC.

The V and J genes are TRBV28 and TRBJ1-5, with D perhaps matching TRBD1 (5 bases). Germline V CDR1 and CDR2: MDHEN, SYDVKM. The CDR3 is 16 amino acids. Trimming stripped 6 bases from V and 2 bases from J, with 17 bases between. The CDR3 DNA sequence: TGTGCCAGCAGCCGCGTATGGGGGGTAGGCAATCAGCCCCAGCATTTT. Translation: CASSRVWGVGNQPQHF. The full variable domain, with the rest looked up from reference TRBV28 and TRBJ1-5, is DVKVTQSSRYLVKRTGEKVFLECVQDMDHENMFWYRQDPGLGLRLIYFSYDVKMKEKGDIPEGYSVSREKKERFSLILESASTNQTSMYLCASSRVWGVGNQPQHFGDGTRLSIL.

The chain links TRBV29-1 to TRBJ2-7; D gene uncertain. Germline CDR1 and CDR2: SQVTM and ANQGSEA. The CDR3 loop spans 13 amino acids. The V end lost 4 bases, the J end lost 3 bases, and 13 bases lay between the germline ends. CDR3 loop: CSVVPKHSYEQYF. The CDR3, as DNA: TGCAGCGTTGTTCCCAAACACAGCTACGAGCAGTACTTC.

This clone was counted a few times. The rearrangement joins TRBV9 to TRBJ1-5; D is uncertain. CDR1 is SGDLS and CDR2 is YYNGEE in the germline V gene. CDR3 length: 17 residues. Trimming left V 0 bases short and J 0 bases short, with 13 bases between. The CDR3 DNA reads TGTGCCAGCAGCGTAGTCTCGGGCAGACATAGCAATCAGCCCCAGCATTTT. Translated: CASSVVSGRHSNQPQHF.

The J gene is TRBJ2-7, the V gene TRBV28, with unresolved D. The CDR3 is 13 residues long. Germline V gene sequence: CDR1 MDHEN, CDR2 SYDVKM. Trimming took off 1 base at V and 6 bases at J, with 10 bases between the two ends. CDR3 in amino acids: CASSLFPAGEQYF. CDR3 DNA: TGTGCCAGCAGTTTATTCCCGGCTGGCGAGCAGTACTTC.

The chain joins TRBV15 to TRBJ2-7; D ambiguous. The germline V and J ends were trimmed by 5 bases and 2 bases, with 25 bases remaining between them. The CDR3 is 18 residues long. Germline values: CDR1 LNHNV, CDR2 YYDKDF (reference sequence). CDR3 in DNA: TGTGCCACCAGCGGGCCCTTGCCAACTAATGAGCCCACCTACGAGCAGTACTTC. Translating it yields CATSGPLPTNEPTYEQYF. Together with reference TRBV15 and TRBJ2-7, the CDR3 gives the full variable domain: DAMVIQNPRYQVTQFGKPVTLSCSQTLNHNVMYWYQQKSSQAPKLLFHYYDKDFNNEADTPDNFQSRRPNTSFCFLDIRSPGLGDTAMYLCATSGPLPTNEPTYEQYFGPGTRLTVT.

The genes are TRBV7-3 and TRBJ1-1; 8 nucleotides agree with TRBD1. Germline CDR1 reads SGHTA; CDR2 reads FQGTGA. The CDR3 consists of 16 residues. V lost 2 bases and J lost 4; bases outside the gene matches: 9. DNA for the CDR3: TGTGCCAGCAGCTTAGTCGCAGGGGGCGGAACCACTGAAGCTTTCTTT. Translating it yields CASSLVAGGGTTEAFF.

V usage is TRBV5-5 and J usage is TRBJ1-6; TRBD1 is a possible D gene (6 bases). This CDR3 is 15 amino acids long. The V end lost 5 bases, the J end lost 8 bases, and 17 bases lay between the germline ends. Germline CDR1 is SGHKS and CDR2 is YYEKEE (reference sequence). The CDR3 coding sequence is TGTGCCAGCAGAAGACAGGCGGTCGGGGATTCACCCCTCCACTTT. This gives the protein CASRRQAVGDSPLHF.